The source of this T cell receptor (beta chain) is a study of cytomegalovirus exposure and HLA in healthy donors. Broader study findings: The dataset shows that most TCR sequences were rare, while some public TCRs occurred in many donors.

Clones were sequenced by immunoSEQ multiplex PCR, and TCRdb holds only the in-frame ones, with some missing. The sample records fewer than 150,000 clones, about 88% being singletons. In the case of this clone: Its matching antigen is unknown.

CDR3 length: 13 amino acids. Germline V gives CDR1 GTSNPN, CDR2 SVGIG (reference sequence). After removal of 8 bases from V and 5 bases from J, the junction contained 5 bases not matched to a gene. The gene calls are TRBV30 and TRBJ2-1; 11 bases line up with TRBD2. This TCR was recovered from a man between 18 and 35 years old in good health and CMV-seropositive. Sample: PBMCs. In DNA, the CDR3 is TGTGCCCAACTAGCGGGAGATAACAATGAGCAGTTCTTC. The encoded protein is CAQLAGDNNEQFF.